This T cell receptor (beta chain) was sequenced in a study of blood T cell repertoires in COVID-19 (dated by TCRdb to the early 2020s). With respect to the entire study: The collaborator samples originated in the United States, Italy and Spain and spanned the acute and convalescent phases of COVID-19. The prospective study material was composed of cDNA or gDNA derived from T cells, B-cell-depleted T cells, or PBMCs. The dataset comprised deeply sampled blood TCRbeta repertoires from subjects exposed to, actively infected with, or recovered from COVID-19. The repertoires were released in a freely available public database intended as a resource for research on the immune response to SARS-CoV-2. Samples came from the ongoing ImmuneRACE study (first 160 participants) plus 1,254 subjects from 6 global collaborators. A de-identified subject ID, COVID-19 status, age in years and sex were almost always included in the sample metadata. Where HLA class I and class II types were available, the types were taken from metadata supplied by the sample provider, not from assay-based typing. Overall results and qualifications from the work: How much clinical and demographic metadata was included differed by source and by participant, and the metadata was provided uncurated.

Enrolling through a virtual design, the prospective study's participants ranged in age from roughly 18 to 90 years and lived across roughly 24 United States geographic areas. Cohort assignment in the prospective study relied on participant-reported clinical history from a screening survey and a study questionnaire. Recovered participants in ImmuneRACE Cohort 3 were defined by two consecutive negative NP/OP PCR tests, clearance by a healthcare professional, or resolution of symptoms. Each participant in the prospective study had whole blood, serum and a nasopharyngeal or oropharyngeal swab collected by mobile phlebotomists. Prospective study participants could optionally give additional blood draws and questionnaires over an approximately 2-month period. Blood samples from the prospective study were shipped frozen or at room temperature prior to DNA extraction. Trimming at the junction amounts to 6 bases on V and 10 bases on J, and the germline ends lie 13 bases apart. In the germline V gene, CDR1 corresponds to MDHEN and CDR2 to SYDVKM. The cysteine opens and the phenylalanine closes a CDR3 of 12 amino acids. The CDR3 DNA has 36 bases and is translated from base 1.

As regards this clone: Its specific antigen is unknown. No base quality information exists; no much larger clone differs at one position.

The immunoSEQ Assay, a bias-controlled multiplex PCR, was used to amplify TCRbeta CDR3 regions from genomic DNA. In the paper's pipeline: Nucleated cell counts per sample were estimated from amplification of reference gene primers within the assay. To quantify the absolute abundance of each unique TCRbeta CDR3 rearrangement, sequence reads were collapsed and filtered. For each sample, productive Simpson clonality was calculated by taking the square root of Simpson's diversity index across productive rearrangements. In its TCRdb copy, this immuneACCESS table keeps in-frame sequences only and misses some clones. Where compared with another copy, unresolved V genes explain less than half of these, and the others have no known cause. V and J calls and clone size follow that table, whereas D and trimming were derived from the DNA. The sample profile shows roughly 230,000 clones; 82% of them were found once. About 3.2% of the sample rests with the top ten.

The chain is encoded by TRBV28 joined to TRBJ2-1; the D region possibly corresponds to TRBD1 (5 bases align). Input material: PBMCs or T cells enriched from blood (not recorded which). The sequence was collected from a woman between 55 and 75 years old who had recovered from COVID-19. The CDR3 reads CASSWGGREQFF. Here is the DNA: TGTGCCAGCAGCTGGGGCGGCCGGGAGCAGTTCTTC.